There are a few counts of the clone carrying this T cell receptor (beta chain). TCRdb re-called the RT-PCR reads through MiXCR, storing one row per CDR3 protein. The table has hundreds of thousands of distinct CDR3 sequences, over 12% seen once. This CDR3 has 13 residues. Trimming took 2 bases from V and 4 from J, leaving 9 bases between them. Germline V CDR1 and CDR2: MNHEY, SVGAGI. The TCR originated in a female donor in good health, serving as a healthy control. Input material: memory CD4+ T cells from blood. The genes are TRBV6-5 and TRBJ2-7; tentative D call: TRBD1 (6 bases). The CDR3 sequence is CASSYEGQYEQYF. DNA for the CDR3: TGTGCCAGCAGTTACGAAGGACAGTACGAGCAGTACTTC.